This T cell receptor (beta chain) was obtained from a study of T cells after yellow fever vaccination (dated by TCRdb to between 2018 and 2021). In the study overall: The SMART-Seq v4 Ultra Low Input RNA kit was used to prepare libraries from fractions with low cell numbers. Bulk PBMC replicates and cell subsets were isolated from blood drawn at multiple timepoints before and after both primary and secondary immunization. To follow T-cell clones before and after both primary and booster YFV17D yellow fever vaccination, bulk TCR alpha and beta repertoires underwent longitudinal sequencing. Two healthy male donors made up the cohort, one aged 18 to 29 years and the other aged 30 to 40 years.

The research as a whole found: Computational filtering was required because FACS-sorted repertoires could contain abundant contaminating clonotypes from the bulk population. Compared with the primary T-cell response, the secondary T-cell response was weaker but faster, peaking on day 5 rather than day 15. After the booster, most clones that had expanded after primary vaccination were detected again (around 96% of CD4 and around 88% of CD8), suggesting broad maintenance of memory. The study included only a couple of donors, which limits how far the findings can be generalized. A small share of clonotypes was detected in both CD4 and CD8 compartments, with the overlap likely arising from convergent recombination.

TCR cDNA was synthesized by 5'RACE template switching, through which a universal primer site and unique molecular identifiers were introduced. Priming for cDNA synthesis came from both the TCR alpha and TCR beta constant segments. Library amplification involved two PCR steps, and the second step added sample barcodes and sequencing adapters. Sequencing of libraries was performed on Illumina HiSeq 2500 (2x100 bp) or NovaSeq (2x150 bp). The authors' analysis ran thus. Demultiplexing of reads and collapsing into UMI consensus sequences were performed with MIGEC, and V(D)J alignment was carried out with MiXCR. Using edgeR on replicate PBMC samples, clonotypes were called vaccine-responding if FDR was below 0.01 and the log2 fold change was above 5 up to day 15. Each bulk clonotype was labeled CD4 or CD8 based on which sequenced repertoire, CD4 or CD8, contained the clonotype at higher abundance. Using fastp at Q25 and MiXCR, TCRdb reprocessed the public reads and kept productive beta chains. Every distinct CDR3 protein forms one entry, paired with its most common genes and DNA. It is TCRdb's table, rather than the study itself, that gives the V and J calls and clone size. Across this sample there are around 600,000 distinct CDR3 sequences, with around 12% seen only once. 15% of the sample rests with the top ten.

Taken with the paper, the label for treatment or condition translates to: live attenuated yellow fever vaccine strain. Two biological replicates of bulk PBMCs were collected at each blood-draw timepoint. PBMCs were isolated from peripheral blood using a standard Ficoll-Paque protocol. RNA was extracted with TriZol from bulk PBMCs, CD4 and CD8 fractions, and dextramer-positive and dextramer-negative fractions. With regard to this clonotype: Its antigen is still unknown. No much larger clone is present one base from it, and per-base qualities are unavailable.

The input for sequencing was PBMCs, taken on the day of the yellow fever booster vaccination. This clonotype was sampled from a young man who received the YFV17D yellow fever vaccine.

CDR3 sequence: CASTVAGYGTTGELFF. The nucleotide sequence reads as follows: TGTGCCAGCACCGTGGCTGGGTATGGTACCACCGGGGAGCTGTTTTTT. Here the chain combines TRBV12-3 or TRBV12-4 and TRBJ2-2; no confident D gene assignment can be made. The CDR3, from cysteine to phenylalanine, totals 16 residues. Only the CDR3 DNA stays, 48 bases, in frame from base 1. V is clipped by 7 bases and J by 4 bases, and the sequence between their germline boundaries is 19 bases long.